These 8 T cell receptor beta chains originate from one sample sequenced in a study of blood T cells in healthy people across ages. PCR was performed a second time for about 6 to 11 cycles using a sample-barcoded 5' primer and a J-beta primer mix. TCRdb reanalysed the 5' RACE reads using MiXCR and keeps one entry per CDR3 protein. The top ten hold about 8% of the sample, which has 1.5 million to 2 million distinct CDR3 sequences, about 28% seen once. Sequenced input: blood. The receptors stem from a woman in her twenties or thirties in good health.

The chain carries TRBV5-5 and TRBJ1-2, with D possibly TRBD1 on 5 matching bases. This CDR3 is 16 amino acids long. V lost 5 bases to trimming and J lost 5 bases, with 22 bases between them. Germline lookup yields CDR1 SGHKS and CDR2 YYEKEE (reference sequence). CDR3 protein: CASSQSSSQVGYGYTF. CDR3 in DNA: TGTGCCAGCAGTCAATCCAGTTCACAGGTGGGATATGGCTACACCTTC.

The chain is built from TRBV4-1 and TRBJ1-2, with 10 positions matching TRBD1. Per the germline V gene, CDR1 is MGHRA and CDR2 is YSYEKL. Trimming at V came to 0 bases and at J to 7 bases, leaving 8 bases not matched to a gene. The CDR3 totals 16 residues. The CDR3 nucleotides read TGCGCCAGCAGCCAAGAGGGGGGACAGGGGCGTTCTGGCTACACCTTC. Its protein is CASSQEGGQGRSGYTF.

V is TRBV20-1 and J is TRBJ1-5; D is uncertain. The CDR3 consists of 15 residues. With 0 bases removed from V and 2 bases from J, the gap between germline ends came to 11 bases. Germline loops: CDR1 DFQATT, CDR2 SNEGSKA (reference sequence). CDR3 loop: CSARDDGPGNQPQHF. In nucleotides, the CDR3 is TGCAGTGCTAGAGATGACGGGCCTGGCAATCAGCCCCAGCATTTT.

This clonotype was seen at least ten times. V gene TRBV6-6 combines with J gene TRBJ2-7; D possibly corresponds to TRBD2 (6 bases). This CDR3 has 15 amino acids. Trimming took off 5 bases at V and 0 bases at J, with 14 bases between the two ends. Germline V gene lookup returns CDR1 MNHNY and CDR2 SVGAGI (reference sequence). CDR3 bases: TGTGCCAGCAGTCCCTCCGGGGAGGCCTCCTACGAGCAGTACTTC. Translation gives CASSPSGEASYEQYF.

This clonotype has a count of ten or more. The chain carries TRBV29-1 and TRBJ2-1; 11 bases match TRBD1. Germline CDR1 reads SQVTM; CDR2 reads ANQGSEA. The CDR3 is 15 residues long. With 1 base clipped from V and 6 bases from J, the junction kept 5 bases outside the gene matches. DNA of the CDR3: TGCAGCGTTGAAGGAGGACAGGGGGCCTCCAATGAGCAGTTCTTC. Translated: CSVEGGQGASNEQFF.

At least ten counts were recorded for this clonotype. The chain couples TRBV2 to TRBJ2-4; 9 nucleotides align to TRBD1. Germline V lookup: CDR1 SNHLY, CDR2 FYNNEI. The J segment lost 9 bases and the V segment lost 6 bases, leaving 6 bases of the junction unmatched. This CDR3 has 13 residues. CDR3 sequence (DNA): TGTGCCAGCAGCGCGGGACAGGGCGTCATTCAGTACTTC. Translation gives CASSAGQGVIQYF.

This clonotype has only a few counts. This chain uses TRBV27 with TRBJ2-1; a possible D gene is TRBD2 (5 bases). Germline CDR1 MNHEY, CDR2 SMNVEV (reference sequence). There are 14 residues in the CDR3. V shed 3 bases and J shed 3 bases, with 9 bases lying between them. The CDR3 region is CASSFTAGYNEQFF. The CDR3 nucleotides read TGTGCCAGCAGTTTCACGGCGGGCTACAATGAGCAGTTCTTC.

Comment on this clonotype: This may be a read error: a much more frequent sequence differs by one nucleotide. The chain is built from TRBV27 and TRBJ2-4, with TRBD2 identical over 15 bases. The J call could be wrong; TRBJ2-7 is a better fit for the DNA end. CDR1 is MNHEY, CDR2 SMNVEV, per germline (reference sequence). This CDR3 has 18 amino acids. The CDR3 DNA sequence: TGTGCCAGCAGAGGGGGACTAGCGGGAGGCAGCCACTCCTACGAGCAGTACTTC. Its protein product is CASRGGLAGGSHSYEQYF.